This T cell receptor (beta chain) was recovered during a study of T cells after yellow fever vaccination. On the study more broadly: Preparing low-cell-number fractions relied on SMART-Seq v4 Ultra Low Input. The study's findings and limits: A minor fraction of clonotypes spanned both CD4 and CD8 compartments. Detected again after the booster were most primary-vaccination clones, at almost 97% CD4 and more than 70% CD8.

Template switching by 5'RACE produced TCR cDNA, adding a universal primer site and UMIs. One entry per CDR3 protein results from TCRdb running MiXCR on the 5' RACE reads. The sample consists of 510,000 or so distinct CDR3 sequences, 15% to 20% of them appearing once. In its sample, this clonotype was seen a few times. The antigen is undetermined. This CDR3 contains 12 residues. The ends were cut back, 4 bases at V and 2 bases at J, with 9 bases in the middle. The germline V gene has CDR1 SQVTM and CDR2 ANQGSEA. This specimen was PBMCs, taken 15 days after the yellow fever booster vaccination. The chain links TRBV29-1 to TRBJ2-7; D not resolved. This clonotype was obtained from a man aged 30 to 45 who received the YFV17D yellow fever vaccine. The CDR3, as DNA: TGCAGCGTTGCAGACTCTACCTACGAGCAGTACTTC. The encoded protein is CSVADSTYEQYF.